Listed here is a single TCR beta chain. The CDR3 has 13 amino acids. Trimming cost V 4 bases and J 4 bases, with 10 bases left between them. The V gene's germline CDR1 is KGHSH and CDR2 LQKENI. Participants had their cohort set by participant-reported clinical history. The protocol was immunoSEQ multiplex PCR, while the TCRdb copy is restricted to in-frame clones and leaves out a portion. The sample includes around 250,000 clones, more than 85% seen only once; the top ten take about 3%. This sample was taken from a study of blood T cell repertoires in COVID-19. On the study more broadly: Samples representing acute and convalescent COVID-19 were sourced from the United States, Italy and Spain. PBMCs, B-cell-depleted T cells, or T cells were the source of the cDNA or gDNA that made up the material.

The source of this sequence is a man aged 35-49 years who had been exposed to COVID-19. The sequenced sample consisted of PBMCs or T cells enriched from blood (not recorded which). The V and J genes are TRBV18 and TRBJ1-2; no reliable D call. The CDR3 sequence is CASSQEIGYGYTF. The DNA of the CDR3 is TGTGCCAGCTCACAGGAGATAGGCTATGGCTACACCTTC.